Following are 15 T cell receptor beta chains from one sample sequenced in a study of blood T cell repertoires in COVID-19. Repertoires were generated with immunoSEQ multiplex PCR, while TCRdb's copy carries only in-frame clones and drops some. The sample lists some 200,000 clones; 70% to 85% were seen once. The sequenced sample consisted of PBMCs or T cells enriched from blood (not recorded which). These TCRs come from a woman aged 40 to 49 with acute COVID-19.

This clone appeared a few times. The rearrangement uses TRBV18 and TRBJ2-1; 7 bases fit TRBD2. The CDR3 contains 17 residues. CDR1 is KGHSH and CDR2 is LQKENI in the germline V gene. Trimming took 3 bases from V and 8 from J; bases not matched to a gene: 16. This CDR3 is CASSPGLGGRDSDEQFF. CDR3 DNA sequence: TGTGCCAGCTCACCGGGGCTAGGCGGGAGAGATAGCGATGAGCAGTTCTTC. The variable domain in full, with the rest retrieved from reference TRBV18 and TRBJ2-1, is NAGVMQNPRHLVRRRGQEARLRCSPMKGHSHVYWYRQLPEEGLKFMVYLQKENIIDESGMPKERFSAEFPKEGPSILRIQQVVRGDSAAYFCASSPGLGGRDSDEQFFGPGTRLTVL.

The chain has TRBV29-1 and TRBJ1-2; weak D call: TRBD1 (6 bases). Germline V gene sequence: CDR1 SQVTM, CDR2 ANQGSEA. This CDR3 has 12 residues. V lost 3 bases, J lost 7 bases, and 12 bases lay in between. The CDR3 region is CSVDRGRTGYTF. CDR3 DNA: TGCAGCGTTGACAGGGGTCGGACTGGCTACACCTTC.

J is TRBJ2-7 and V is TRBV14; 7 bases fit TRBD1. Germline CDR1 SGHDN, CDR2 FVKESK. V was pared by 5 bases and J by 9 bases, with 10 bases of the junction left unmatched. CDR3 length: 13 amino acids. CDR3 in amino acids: CASSWGQSAPQYF. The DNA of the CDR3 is TGTGCCAGCAGCTGGGGACAGTCGGCCCCGCAGTACTTC.

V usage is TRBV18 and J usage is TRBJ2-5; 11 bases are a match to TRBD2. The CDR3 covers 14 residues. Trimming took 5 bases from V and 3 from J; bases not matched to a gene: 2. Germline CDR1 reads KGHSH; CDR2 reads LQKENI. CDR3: CASSSTSGKETQYF. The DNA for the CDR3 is TGTGCCAGCTCATCGACTAGCGGGAAAGAGACCCAGTACTTC.

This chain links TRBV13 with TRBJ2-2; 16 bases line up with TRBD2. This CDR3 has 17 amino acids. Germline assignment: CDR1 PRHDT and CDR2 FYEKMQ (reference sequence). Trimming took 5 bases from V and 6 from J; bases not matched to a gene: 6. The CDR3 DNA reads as TGTGCCAGCAGCGCGACCGGGACTAGCGGGGGGGCCGGGGAGCTGTTTTTT. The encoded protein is CASSATGTSGGAGELFF. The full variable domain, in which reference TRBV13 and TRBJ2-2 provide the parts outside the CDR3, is AAGVIQSPRHLIKEKRETATLKCYPIPRHDTVYWYQQGPGQDPQFLISFYEKMQSDKGSIPDRFSAQQFSDYHSELNMSSLELGDSALYFCASSATGTSGGAGELFFGEGSRLTVL.

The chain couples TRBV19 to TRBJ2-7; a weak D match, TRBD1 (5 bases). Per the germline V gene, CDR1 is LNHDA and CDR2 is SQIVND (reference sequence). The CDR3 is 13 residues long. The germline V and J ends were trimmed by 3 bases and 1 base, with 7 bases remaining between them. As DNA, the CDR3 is TGTGCCAGTAGTATTCAGGGTTCCTACGAGCAGTACTTC. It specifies CASSIQGSYEQYF.

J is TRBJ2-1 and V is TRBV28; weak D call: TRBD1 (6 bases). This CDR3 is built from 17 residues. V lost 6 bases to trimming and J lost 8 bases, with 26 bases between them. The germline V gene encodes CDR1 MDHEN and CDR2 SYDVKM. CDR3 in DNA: TGTGCCAGCAGACCCTCTCCGGGACAACTACCTCTCGATGAGCAGTTCTTC. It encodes CASRPSPGQLPLDEQFF.

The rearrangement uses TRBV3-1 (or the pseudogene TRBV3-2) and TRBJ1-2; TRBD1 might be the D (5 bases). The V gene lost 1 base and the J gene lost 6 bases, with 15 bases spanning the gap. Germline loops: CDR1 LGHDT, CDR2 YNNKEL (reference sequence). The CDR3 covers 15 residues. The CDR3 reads CASSQGQGLGNGYTF. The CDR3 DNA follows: TGTGCCAGCAGCCAAGGCCAGGGCCTGGGGAATGGCTACACCTTC.

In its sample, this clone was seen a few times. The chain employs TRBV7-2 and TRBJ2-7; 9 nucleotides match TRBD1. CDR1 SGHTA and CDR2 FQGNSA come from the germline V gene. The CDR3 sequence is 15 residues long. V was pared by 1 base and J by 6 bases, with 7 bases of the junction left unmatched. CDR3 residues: CASSLGGQGIVEQYF. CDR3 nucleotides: TGTGCCAGCAGCTTAGGGGGACAGGGAATTGTCGAGCAGTACTTC.

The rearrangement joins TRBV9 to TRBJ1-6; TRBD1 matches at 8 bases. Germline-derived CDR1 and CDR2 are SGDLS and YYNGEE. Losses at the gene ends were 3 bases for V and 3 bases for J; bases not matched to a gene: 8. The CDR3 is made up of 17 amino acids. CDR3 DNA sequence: TGTGCCAGCAGCGCTCCTGTCGGACAGGGCTATAATTCACCCCTCCACTTT. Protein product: CASSAPVGQGYNSPLHF. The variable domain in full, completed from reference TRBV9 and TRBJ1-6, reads DSGVTQTPKHLITATGQRVTLRCSPRSGDLSVYWYQQSLDQGLQFLIQYYNGEERAKGNILERFSAQQFPDLHSELNLSSLELGDSALYFCASSAPVGQGYNSPLHFGNGTRLTVT.

The CDR3 region has the DNA TGTGCCAGCAGTTACTTCGTGGGAACAGGAACAGCCTCTGGAAACACCATATATTTT. It yields the protein CASSYFVGTGTASGNTIYF. The chain is built from TRBV6-2 or TRBV6-3 and TRBJ1-3, with D tentatively TRBD1 (5 bases). Germline assignment: CDR1 MNHEY and CDR2 SVGEGT. The V and J ends lost 1 base and 0 bases respectively, with 19 bases between them. The CDR3 is 19 amino acids.

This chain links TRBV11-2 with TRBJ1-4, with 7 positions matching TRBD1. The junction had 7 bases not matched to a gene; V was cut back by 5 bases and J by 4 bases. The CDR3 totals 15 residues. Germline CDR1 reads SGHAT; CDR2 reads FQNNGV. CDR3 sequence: CASSTTGDFNEKLFF. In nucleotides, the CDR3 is TGTGCCAGCAGCACTACAGGGGATTTTAATGAAAAACTGTTTTTT.

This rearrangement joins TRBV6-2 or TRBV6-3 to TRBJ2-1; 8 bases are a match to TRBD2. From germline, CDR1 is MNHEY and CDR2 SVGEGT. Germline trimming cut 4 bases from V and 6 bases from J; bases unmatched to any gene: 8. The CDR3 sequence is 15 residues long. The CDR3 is CASSSGGGLSNEQFF. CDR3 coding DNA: TGTGCCAGCAGTTCGGGCGGGGGGCTGTCCAATGAGCAGTTCTTC.

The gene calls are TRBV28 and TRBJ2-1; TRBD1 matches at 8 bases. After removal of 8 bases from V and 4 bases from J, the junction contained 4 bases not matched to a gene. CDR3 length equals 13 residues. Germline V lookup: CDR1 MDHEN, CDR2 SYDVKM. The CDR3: CASWTGPYNEQFF. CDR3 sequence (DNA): TGTGCCAGCTGGACAGGGCCATACAATGAGCAGTTCTTC.

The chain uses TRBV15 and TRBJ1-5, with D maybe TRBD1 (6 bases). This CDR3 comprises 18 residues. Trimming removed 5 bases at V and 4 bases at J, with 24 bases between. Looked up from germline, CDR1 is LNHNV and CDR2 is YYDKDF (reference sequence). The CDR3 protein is CATSPRGAGSTQNQPQHF. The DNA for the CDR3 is TGTGCCACCAGCCCCCGGGGGGCGGGGTCCACCCAAAATCAGCCCCAGCATTTT.